The clone carrying this T cell receptor (beta chain) was counted only a few times. The antigen is not known. This record comes from a study of T cells after yellow fever vaccination. Study details: When fractions had low cell numbers, they were prepared with SMART-Seq v4 Ultra Low Input. Points from the study as a whole: Abundant bulk-derived clonotypes could contaminate FACS-sorted repertoires. Clones that expanded after primary vaccination mostly reappeared after the booster (roughly 95% CD4, approximately 89% CD8).

Germline V gene data show CDR1 as SGDLS and CDR2 as YYNGEE. This CDR3 is 17 amino acids long. The germline V and J ends were trimmed by 0 bases and 2 bases, with 15 bases remaining between them. Synthesis of TCR cDNA relied on 5'RACE template switching, which attached a universal primer site and UMIs. TCRdb passed the 5' RACE reads through MiXCR, listing each CDR3 protein once. The table lists 300,000 to 450,000 distinct CDR3 sequences, 6.2% of them singletons. The sample in question was PBMCs, obtained 5 days after the yellow fever booster vaccination. The receptor comes from a man between 25 and 39 years old who received the YFV17D yellow fever vaccine. The genes are TRBV9 and TRBJ2-1, with D maybe TRBD2 (5 bases). The CDR3 loop reads CASSVVASGNPYNEQFF. In nucleotides, the CDR3 is TGTGCCAGCAGCGTAGTTGCCAGCGGAAACCCCTACAATGAGCAGTTCTTC.